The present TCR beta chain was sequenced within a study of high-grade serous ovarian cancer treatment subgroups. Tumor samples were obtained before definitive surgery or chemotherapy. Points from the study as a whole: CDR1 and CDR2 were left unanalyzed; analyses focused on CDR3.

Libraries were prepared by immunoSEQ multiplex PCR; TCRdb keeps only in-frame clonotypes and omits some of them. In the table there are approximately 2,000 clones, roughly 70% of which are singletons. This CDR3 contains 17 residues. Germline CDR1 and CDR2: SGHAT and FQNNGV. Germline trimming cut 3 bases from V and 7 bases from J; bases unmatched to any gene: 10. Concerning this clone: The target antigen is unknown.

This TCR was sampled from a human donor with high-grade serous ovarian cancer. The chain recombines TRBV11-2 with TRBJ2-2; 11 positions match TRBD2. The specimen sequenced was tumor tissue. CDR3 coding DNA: TGTGCCAGCAGCTTCTTAGCGGGAGGGCCCTGGGACGGGGAGCTGTTTTTT. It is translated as CASSFLAGGPWDGELFF. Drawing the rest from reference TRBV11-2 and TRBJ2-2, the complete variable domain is EAGVAQSPRYKIIEKRQSVAFWCNPISGHATLYWYQQILGQGPKLLIQFQNNGVVDDSQLPKDRFSAERLKGVDSTLKIQPAKLEDSAVYLCASSFLAGGPWDGELFFGEGSRLTVL.